This TCR beta chain is from a study of graft-versus-host responses after intestinal transplantation. Study at large: Transplant types were multivisceral, liver-intestinal, or isolated intestinal. Each recipient received anti-thymocyte globulin induction, then tacrolimus and steroids for around 3 years. Study-wide findings and caveats: Some GvH clones appeared in ileal mucosa or blood before recipient bone marrow. Declining HvG levels early post-transplant were linked to peak circulating GvH clone levels.

Looked up from germline, CDR1 is SGHAT and CDR2 is FQNNGV. V lost 4 bases to trimming and J lost 4 bases, with 14 bases between them. CDR3 size: 15 residues. Repertoires were generated with immunoSEQ multiplex PCR, while TCRdb's copy carries only in-frame clones and drops some. The table lists about 110,000 clones, about 94% of them singletons. In the case of this clone: No antigen is known for it.

The rearrangement links TRBV11-2 to TRBJ1-3; tentative D call: TRBD1 (6 bases). The clonotype was recovered from a human donor who received an intestinal transplant. The specimen was unstimulated CD8+ T cells sorted from spleen or lymph node cells, collected before intestinal transplant. DNA of the CDR3: TGTGCCAGCAGCTACCCTGGGGGCCTCGGAAACACCATATATTTT. This gives the protein CASSYPGGLGNTIYF.